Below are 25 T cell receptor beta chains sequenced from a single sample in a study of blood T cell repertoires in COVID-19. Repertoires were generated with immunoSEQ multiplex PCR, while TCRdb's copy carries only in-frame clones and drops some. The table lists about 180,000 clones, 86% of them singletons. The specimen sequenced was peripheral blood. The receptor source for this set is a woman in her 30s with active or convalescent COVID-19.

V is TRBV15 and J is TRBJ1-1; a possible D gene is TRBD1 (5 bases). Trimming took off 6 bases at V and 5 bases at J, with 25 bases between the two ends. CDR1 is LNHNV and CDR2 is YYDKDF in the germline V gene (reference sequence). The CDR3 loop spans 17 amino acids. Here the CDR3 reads CATRAGHLLQIETEAFF. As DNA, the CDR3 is TGTGCCACCAGGGCTGGACACCTCCTCCAAATTGAAACTGAAGCTTTCTTT.

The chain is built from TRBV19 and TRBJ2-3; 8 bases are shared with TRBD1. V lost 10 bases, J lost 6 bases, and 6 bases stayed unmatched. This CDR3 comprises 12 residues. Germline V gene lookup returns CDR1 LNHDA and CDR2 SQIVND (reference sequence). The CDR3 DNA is TGTGCCACCGCGACAGGGGCCGATACGCAGTATTTT. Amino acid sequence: CATATGADTQYF.

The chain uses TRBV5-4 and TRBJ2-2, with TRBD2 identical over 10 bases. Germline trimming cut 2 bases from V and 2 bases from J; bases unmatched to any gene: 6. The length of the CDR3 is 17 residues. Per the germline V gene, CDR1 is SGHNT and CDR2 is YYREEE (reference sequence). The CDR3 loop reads CASSFFSGRTNTGELFF. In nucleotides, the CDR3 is TGTGCCAGCAGCTTTTTTAGCGGGAGGACCAACACCGGGGAGCTGTTTTTT. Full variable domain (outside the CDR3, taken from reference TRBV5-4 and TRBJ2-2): ETGVTQSPTHLIKTRGQQVTLRCSSQSGHNTVSWYQQALGQGPQFIFQYYREEENGRGNFPPRFSGLQFPNYSSELNVNALELDDSALYLCASSFFSGRTNTGELFFGEGSRLTVL.

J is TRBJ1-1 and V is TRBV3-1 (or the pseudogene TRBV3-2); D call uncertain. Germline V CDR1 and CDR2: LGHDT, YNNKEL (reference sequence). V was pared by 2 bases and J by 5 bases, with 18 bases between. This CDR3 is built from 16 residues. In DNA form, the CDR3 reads TGTGCCAGCAGCCAATTTCTGCGGGTGGCGTGGACTGAAGCTTTCTTT. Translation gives CASSQFLRVAWTEAFF.

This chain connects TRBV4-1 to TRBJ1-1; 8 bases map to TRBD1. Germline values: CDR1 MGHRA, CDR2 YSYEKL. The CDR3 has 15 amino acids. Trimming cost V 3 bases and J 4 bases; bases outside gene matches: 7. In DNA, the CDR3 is TGCGCCAGCAGCCAGGCCGGACAGGGAGGCACTGAAGCTTTCTTT. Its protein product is CASSQAGQGGTEAFF.

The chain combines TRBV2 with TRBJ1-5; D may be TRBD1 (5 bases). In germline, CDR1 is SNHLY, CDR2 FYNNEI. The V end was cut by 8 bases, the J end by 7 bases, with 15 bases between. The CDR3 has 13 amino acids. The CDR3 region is CASGGEGRQPQHF. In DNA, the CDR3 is TGTGCCAGCGGAGGGGAGGGCAGGCAGCCCCAGCATTTT.

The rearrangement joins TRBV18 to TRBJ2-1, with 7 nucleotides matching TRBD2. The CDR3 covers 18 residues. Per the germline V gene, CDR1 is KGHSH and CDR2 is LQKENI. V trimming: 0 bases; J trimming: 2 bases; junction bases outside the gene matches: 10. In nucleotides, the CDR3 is TGTGCCAGCTCACCACCGCGGCGGGAGAGAGAAACCTACAATGAGCAGTTCTTC. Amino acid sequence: CASSPPRRERETYNEQFF.

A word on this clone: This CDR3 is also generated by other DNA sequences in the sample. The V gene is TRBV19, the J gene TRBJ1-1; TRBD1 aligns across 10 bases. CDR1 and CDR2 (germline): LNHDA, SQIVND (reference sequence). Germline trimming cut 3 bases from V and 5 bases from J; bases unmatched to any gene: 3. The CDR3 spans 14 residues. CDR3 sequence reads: CASSIGQGVTEAFF. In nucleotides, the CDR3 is TGTGCCAGTAGTATCGGACAGGGGGTAACTGAAGCTTTCTTT.

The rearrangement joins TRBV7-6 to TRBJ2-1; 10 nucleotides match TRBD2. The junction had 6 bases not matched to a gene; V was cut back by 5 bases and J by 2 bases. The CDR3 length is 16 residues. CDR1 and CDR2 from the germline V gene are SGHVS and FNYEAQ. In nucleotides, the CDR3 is TGTGCCAGCAGCAGCAGCAGCGGGAGGGCCTACAATGAGCAGTTCTTC. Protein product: CASSSSSGRAYNEQFF. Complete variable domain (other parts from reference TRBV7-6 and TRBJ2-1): GAGVSQSPRYKVTKRGQDVALRCDPISGHVSLYWYRQALGQGPEFLTYFNYEAQQDKSGLPNDRFSAERPEGSISTLTIQRTEQRDSAMYRCASSSSSGRAYNEQFFGPGTRLTVL.

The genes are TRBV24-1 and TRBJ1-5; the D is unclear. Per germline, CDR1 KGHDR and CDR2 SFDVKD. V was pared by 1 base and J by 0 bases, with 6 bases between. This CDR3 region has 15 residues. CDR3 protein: CATSDLSDSNQPQHF. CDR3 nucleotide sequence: TGTGCCACCAGTGATTTATCAGATAGCAATCAGCCCCAGCATTTT.

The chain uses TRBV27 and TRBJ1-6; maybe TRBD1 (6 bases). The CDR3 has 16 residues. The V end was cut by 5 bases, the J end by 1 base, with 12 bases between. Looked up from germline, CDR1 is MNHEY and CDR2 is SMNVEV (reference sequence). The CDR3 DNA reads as TGTGCCAGCAGTATACAGGGTCTGTCCTATAATTCACCCCTCCACTTT. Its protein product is CASSIQGLSYNSPLHF.

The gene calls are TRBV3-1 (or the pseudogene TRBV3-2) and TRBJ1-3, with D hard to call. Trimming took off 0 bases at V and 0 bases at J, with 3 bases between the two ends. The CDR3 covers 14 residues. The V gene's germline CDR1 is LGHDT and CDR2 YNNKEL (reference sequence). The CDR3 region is CASSQDNSGNTIYF. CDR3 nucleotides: TGTGCCAGCAGCCAAGACAACTCTGGAAACACCATATATTTT.

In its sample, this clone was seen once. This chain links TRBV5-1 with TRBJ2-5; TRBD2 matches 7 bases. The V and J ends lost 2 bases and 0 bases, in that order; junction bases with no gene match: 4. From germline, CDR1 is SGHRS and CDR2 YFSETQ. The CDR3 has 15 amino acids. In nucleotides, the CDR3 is TGCGCCAGCAGCTTAAGCGGGGCATACCAAGAGACCCAGTACTTC. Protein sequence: CASSLSGAYQETQYF. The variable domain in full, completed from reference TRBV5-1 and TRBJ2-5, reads KAGVTQTPRYLIKTRGQQVTLSCSPISGHRSVSWYQQTPGQGLQFLFEYFSETQRNKGNFPGRFSGRQFSNSRSEMNVSTLELGDSALYLCASSLSGAYQETQYFGPGTRLLVL.

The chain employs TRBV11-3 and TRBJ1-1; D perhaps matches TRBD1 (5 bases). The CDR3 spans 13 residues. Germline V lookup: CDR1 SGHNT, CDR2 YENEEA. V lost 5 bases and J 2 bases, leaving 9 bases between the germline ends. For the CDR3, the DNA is TGTGCCAGCAGCCGACAGCTAAACACTGAAGCTTTCTTT. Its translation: CASSRQLNTEAFF.

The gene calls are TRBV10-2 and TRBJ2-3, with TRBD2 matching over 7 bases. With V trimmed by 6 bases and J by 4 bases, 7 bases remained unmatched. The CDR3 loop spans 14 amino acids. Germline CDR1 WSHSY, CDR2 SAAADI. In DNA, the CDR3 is TGCGCCAGCAGGGACGGGGGAGGGGCAGATACGCAGTATTTT. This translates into CASRDGGGADTQYF.

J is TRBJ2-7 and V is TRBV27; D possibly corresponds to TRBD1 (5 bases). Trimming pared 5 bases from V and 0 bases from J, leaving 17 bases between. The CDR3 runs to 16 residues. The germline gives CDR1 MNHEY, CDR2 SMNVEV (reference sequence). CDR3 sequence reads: CASSRLRETSSYEQYF. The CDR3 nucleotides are TGTGCCAGCAGTCGCCTCAGGGAAACAAGCTCCTACGAGCAGTACTTC.

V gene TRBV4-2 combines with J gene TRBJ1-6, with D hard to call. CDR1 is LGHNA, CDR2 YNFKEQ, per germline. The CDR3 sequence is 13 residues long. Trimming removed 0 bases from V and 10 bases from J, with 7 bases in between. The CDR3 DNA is TGTGCCAGCAGCCAAGACCACAAGTCACCCCTCCACTTT. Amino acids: CASSQDHKSPLHF.

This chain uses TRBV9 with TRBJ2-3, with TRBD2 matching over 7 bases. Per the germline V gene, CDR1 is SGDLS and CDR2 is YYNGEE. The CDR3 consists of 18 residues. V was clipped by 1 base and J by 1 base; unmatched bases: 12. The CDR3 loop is CASSVLPLGGIRTDTQYF. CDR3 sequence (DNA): TGTGCCAGCAGCGTACTCCCCTTGGGAGGGATTCGCACAGATACGCAGTATTTT.

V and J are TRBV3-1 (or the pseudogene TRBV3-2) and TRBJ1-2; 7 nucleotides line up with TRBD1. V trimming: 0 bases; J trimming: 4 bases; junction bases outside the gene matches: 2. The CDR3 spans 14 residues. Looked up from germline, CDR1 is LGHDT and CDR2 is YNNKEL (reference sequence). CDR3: CASSQENRGYGYTF. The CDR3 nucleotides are TGTGCCAGCAGCCAAGAAAACAGGGGCTATGGCTACACCTTC.

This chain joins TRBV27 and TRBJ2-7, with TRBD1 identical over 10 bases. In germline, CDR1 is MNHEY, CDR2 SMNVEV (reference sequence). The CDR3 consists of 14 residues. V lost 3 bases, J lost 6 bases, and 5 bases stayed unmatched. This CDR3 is CASSFRQGAGEQYF. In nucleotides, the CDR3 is TGTGCCAGCAGTTTCCGACAGGGGGCGGGCGAGCAGTACTTC.

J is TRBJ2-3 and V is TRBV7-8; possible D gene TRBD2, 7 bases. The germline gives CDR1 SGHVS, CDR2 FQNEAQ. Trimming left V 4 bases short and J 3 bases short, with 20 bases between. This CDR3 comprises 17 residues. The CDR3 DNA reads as TGTGCCAGCAGCTCCCTCGGACGCGGGGGCTGGACAGATACGCAGTATTTT. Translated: CASSSLGRGGWTDTQYF.

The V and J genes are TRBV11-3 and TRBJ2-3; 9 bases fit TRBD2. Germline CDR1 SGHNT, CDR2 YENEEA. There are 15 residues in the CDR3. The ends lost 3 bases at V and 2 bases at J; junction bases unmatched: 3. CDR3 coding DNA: TGTGCCAGCAGCTTTAGCGGGGGCTTCACAGATACGCAGTATTTT. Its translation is CASSFSGGFTDTQYF.

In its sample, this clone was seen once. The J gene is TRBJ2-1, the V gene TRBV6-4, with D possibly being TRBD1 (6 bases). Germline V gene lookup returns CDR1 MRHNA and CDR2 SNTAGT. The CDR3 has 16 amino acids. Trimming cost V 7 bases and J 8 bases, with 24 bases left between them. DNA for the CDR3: TGTGCCAGCATTCAACACCGGGACATTAGGTGGGATGAGCAGTTCTTC. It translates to CASIQHRDIRWDEQFF.

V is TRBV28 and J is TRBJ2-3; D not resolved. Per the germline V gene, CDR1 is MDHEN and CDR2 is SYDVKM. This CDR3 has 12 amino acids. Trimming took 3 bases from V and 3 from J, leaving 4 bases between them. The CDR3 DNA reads TGTGCCAGCAGTTTCGCGACAGATACGCAGTATTTT. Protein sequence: CASSFATDTQYF.

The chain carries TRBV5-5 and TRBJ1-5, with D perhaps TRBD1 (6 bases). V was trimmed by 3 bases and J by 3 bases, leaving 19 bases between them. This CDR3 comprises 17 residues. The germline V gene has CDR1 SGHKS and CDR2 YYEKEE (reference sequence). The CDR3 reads CASSSGQLVTTNQPQHF. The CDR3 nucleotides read TGTGCCAGCAGCTCCGGACAGCTGGTTACAACCAATCAGCCCCAGCATTTT.